Listed below are T cell receptor beta chains from one sample, sequenced in a study of blood T cell repertoires in COVID-19. The method was immunoSEQ multiplex PCR; TCRdb's version includes in-frame clones alone and lacks a portion of them. The repertoire holds some 250,000 clones, with 80% to 85% as singletons. The source material was peripheral blood. These receptor sequences come from a woman in her sixties with active or convalescent COVID-19. The CDR3 runs from the conserved cysteine through the conserved F or W. Fields, in order: J gene, V gene, CDR3 protein.

TRBJ1-6 | TRBV9 | CASSVVDRGPPLHF
TRBJ1-1 | TRBV11-2 | CASSSPVLRRSEAFF
TRBJ2-3 | TRBV9 | CASSPRVDTQYF
TRBJ1-1 | TRBV7-2 | CASSLVSGNTEAFF
TRBJ2-7 | TRBV3-1/TRBV3-2 | CASSELAGGSYEQYF
TRBJ1-2 | TRBV11-2 | CASSSLGGRRYGYTF
TRBJ1-1 | TRBV30 | CAWSASGFTEAFF
TRBJ2-3 | TRBV9 | CASSGSSFGGGYTDTQYF
TRBJ2-3 | TRBV7-2 | CASSLSGLAIGRSTDTQYF
TRBJ1-2 | TRBV29-1 | CSVDSREGYGYTF
TRBJ2-1 | TRBV7-3 | CASSSIGNSYNEQFF
TRBJ1-3 | TRBV2 | CASSERGGDGNTIYF
TRBJ2-7 | TRBV28 | CASTRGGSVGYEQYF
TRBJ2-5 | TRBV4-1 | CASSRGQRGGLETQYF
TRBJ1-2 | TRBV11-2 | CASSPTPRTGSDGYTF
TRBJ2-3 | TRBV7-9 | CASSSTLPDTQYF
TRBJ2-7 | TRBV19 | CASRMSGQFSYEQYF
TRBJ2-7 | TRBV28 | CASSLRREQYF
TRBJ2-1 | TRBV2 | CASNQAGLAYNEQFF
TRBJ1-1 | TRBV7-2 | CASSQGQALTEAFF
TRBJ2-7 | TRBV27 | CASSPSVNRGERYEQYF
TRBJ1-4 | TRBV6-6 | CASSYEGNREKLFF